One T cell receptor (beta chain) is described in this entry. The antigen is not known. Sequencing used immunoSEQ multiplex PCR; TCRdb keeps in-frame clones, though not all of them. The data show about 41,000 clones, with under 70% seen just once and 20% to 30% held by the top ten. Sequencing was preceded by expansion of antigen-specific CD4+ T cells with viral peptide pools in the ViraFEST assay. Cultured cells yielded isolated CD4+ T cells after 10 to 11 days. Nucleocapsid antibodies stayed negative before and after vaccination, showing no earlier SARS-CoV-2 infection. This sample is drawn from a study of vaccination effects on CD4 cells after COVID-19. This CDR3 comprises 16 residues. Germline CDR1 and CDR2: LNHDA and SQIVND (reference sequence). With 7 bases removed from V and 1 base from J, the gap between germline ends came to 17 bases.

V is TRBV19 and J is TRBJ1-5; possible D gene TRBD1, 6 bases. The material was CD4+ T cells from PBMCs cultured with HCoV-OC43 spike peptides, obtained before COVID-19 vaccination. Subset specified: HCoV-OC43 spike overlapping peptide pool stimulation. The sequence derives from a human donor who received a COVID-19 vaccine. CDR3 DNA: TGTGCCAGTATTTCTGGGGGGGCGCGGAGCAATCAGCCCCAGCATTTT. This codes for CASISGGARSNQPQHF.